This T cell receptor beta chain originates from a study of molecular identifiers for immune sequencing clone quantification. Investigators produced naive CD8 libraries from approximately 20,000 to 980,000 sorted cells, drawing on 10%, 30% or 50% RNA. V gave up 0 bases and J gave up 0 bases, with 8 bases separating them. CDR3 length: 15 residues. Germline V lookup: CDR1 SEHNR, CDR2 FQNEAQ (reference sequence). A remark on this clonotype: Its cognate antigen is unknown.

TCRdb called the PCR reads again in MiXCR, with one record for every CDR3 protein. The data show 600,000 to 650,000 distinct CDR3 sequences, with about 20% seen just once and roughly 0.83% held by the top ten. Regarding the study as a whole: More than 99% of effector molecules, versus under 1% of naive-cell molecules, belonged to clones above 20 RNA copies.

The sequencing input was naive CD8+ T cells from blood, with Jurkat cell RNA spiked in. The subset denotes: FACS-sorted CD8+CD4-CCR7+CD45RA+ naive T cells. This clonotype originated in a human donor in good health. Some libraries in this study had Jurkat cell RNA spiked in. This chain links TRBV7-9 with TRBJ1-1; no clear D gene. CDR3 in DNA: TGTGCCAGCAGCTTAGCGGAGTGGGTGAACACTGAAGCTTTCTTT. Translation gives CASSLAEWVNTEAFF.